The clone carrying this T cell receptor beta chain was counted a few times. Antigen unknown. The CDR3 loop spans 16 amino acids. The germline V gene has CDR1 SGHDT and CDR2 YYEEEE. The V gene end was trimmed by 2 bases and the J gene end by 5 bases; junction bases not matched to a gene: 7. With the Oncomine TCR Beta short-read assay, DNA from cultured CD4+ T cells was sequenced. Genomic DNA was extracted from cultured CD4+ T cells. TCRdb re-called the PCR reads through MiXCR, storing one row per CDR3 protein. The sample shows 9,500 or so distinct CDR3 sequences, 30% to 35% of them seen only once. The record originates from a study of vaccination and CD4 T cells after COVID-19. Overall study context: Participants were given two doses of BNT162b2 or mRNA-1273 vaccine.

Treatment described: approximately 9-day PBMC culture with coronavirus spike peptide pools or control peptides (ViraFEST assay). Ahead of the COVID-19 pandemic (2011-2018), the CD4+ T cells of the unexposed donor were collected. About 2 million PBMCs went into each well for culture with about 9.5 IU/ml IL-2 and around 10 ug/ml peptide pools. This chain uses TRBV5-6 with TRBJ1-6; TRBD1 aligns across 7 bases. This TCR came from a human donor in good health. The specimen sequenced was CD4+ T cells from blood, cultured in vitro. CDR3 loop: CASSFTGVVHNSPLHF. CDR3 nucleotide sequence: TGTGCCAGCAGCTTTACAGGGGTAGTCCATAATTCACCCCTCCACTTT.